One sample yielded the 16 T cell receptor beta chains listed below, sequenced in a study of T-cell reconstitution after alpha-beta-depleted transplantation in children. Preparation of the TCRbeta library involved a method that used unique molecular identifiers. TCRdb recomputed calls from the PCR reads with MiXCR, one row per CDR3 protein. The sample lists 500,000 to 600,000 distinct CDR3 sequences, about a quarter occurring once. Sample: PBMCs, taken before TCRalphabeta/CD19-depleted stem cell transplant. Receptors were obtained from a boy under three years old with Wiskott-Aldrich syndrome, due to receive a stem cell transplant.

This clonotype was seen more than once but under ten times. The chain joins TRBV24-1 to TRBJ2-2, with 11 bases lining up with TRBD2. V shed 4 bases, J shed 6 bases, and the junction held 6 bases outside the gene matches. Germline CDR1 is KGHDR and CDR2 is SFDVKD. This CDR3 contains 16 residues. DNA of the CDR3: TGTGCCACCAGTGAATCGACTAGCGGGAATCCCGGGGAGCTGTTTTTT. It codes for CATSESTSGNPGELFF.

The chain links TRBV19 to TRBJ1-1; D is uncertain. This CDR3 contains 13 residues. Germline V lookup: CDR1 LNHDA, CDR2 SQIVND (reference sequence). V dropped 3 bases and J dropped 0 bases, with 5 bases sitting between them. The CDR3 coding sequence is TGTGCCAGTAGTATTTTGGTGAACACTGAAGCTTTCTTT. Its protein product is CASSILVNTEAFF.

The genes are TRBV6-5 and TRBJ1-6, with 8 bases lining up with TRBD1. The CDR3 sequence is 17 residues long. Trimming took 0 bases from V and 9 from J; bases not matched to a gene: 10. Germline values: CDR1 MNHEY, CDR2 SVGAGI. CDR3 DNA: TGTGCCAGCAGTTACTCGGAGGCAGGACAGGGTATTTCACCCCTCCACTTT. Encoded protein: CASSYSEAGQGISPLHF.

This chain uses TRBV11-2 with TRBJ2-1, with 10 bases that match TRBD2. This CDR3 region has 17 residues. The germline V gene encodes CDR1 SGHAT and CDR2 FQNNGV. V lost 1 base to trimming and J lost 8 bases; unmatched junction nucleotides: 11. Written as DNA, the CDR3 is TGTGCCAGCAGCTTAGCCCCTTTGCTAGCGGGAGTATATGAGCAGTTCTTC. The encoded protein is CASSLAPLLAGVYEQFF.

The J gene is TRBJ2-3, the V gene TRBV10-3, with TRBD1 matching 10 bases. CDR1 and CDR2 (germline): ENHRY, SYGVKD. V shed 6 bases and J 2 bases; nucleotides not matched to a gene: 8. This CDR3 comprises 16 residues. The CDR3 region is CAIRGTGTGATDTQYF. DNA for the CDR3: TGTGCCATCAGGGGGACCGGGACAGGGGCCACAGATACGCAGTATTTT.

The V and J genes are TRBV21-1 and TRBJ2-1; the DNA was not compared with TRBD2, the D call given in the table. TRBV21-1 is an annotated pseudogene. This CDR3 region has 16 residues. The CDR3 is CASPGGAGGRGNEQFF. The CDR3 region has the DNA TGTGCCAGCCCTGGGGGGGCGGGAGGGCGAGGGAATGAGCAGTTCTTC.

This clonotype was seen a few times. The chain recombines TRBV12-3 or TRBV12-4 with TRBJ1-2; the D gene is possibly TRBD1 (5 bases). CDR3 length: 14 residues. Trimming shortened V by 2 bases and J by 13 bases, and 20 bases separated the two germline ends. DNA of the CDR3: TGTGCCAGCAGTTTAAGCACGGGGTGGTTGGGGACCACCTTC. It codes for CASSLSTGWLGTTF.

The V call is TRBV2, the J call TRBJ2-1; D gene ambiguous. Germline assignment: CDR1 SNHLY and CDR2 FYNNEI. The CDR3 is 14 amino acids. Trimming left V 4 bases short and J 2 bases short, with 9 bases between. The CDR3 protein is CASSVALTYNEQFF. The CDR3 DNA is TGTGCCAGCAGTGTGGCACTTACCTACAATGAGCAGTTCTTC.

The CDR3 loop reads CASSRDRSFYEQYF. The CDR3 coding sequence is TGTGCCAGCAGCCGGGACAGGTCCTTCTACGAGCAGTACTTC. The chain has TRBV12-3 or TRBV12-4 and TRBJ2-7; TRBD1 agrees at 8 bases. There are 14 residues in the CDR3. J lost 3 bases, V lost 6 bases, and 7 bases had no gene match.

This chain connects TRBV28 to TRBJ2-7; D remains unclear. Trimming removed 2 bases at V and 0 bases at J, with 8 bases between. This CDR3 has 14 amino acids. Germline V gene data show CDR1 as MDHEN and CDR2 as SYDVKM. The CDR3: CASSLHGSSYEQYF. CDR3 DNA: TGTGCCAGCAGTTTACACGGTTCCTCCTACGAGCAGTACTTC.

CDR3 in amino acids: CASSPERSTEAFF. The CDR3 DNA reads as TGTGCCAGCTCACCAGAGAGGAGCACTGAAGCTTTCTTT. V usage is TRBV18 and J usage is TRBJ1-1; no clear D. The CDR3 loop spans 13 amino acids. Between the trimmed V and J ends, which lost 2 bases and 4 bases, there was a span of 8 bases. Germline V gene sequence: CDR1 KGHSH, CDR2 LQKENI.

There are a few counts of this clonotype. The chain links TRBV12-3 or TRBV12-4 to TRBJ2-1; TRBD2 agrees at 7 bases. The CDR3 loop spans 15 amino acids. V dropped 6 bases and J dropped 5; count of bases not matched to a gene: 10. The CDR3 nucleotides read TGTGCCAGCAGCCCGCGGGAGAGCCTTCACAATGAGCAGTTCTTC. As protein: CASSPRESLHNEQFF.

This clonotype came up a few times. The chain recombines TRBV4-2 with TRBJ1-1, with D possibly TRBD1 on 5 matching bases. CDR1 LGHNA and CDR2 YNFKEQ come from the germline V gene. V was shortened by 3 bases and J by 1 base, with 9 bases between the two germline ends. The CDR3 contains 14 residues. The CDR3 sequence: CASSHDQGNTEAFF. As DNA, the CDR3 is TGTGCCAGCAGCCATGATCAGGGGAACACTGAAGCTTTCTTT.

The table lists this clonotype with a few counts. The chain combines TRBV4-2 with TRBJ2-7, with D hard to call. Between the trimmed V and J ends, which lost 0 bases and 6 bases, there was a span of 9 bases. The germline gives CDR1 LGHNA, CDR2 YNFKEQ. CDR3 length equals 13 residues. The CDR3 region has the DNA TGTGCCAGCAGCCAAGATGGCATCGGCGAGCAGTACTTC. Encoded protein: CASSQDGIGEQYF.

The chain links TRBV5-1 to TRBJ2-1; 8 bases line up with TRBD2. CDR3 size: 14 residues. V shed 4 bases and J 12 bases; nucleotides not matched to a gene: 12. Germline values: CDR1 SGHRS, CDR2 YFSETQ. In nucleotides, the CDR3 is TGCGCCAGCAGCGTGGGGGGACTAGTCGGGGGGCAGTTCTTC. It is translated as CASSVGGLVGGQFF. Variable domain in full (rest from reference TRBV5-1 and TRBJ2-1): KAGVTQTPRYLIKTRGQQVTLSCSPISGHRSVSWYQQTPGQGLQFLFEYFSETQRNKGNFPGRFSGRQFSNSRSEMNVSTLELGDSALYLCASSVGGLVGGQFFGPGTRLTVL.

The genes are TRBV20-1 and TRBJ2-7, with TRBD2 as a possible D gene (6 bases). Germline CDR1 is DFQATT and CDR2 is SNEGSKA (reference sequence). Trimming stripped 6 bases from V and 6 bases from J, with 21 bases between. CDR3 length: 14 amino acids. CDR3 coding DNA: TGCAGTGCCTACCGACTAGTCCGTGTCTCCGAGCAGTACTTC. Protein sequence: CSAYRLVRVSEQYF.